This T cell receptor beta chain was obtained from a study of radiotherapy plus CTLA-4 blockade in lung cancer. Study-wide background: With roughly 28% of patients having disease control, objective responses were seen in approximately 18%.

Regarding the study as a whole: With interferon-beta, early dynamics of blood T cell clones were reported to best predict response. The study found tumor-derived TCR clones expanded in blood after radiotherapy plus ipilimumab.

The assay was immunoSEQ multiplex PCR, and TCRdb's table has in-frame clones only and misses some. Of about 87,000 clones detected, 70% to 90% appear once; the ten largest clones hold around 17%. CTLA-4 blockade with ipilimumab, together with focal radiation, was given to patients with chemo-refractory metastatic non-small-cell lung cancer. CDR1 and CDR2 (germline): SGHRS, YFSETQ. The V and J ends lost 4 bases and 3 bases, in that order; junction bases with no gene match: 12. This CDR3 contains 19 residues. In the case of this clone: Its antigen is as yet unknown.

The source was peripheral blood, collected from a patient treated with radiotherapy plus ipilimumab. V and J are TRBV5-1 and TRBJ2-2, with 13 bases lining up with TRBD2. This receptor was identified in a human donor with non-small cell lung cancer that progressed on radiotherapy plus ipilimumab. DNA for the CDR3: TGCGCCAGCAGCCCTCGGGACAGGACTAGCGGGAGCTACACCGGGGAGCTGTTTTTT. Translation: CASSPRDRTSGSYTGELFF.